This T cell receptor (beta chain) came from a study of blood T cell repertoires in COVID-19. Study-level background: T cells, B-cell-depleted T cells, or PBMCs provided the cDNA or gDNA that served as material.

The assay was immunoSEQ multiplex PCR, and TCRdb's table has in-frame clones only and misses some. Found here are a few hundred thousand clones, more than 85% of them singletons; the top ten hold roughly 3%. This clone was detected only once. The clonotype originates from a man in his sixties with acute or convalescent COVID-19. The sample was peripheral blood.

CDR3 amino acids: CASSPSGGAQRANEQFF. The CDR3 region has the DNA TGTGCCAGCAGCCCGTCGGGGGGGGCCCAAAGAGCCAATGAGCAGTTCTTC. V usage is TRBV7-2 and J usage is TRBJ2-1; 8 nucleotides align to TRBD2. The germline V gene encodes CDR1 SGHTA and CDR2 FQGNSA. Unmatched junction bases numbered 15, after V lost 5 bases and J lost 6 bases. This CDR3 comprises 17 residues. The variable domain in full, completed from reference TRBV7-2 and TRBJ2-1, reads GAGVSQSPSNKVTEKGKDVELRCDPISGHTALYWYRQSLGQGLEFLIYFQGNSAPDKSGLPSDRFSAERTGGSVSTLTIQRTQQEDSAVYLCASSPSGGAQRANEQFFGPGTRLTVL.